Presented here are 15 T cell receptor beta chains from one specimen sequenced in a study of T-cell reconstitution after alpha-beta-depleted transplantation in children. Researchers prepared the TCRbeta library using unique molecular identifiers, the study reports. TCRdb redid the calling of the PCR reads with MiXCR, one entry per CDR3 protein. This table has approximately 500,000 distinct CDR3 sequences, approximately 10% appearing once. Sample: PBMCs, taken before TCRalphabeta/CD19-depleted stem cell transplant. Receptors originate from a child aged 2 to 9 with inherited bone marrow failure, due to receive a stem cell transplant.

This sequence joins TRBV12-3 or TRBV12-4 and TRBJ2-7, with D perhaps matching TRBD2 (6 bases). The CDR3 totals 14 residues. V lost 6 bases and J 3 bases, leaving 15 bases between the germline ends. CDR3 residues: CASRKTRGRYEQYF. As DNA, the CDR3 is TGTGCCAGCAGAAAGACTAGAGGACGCTACGAGCAGTACTTC.

This clonotype was recorded at least ten times. The chain has TRBV4-1 and TRBJ2-7; 8 positions agree with TRBD2. CDR1 MGHRA and CDR2 YSYEKL come from the germline V gene. V shed 1 base and J 3 bases; nucleotides not matched to a gene: 5. This CDR3 contains 15 residues. CDR3 coding DNA: TGCGCCAGCAGCCAAGGAGCGGGAGCTAACTACGAGCAGTACTTC. Protein: CASSQGAGANYEQYF.

There are a few counts of this clonotype. V gene TRBV7-9 combines with J gene TRBJ1-1; 7 nucleotides match TRBD1. The V gene end was trimmed by 5 bases and the J gene end by 11 bases; junction bases not matched to a gene: 5. The length of the CDR3 is 11 residues. Germline CDR1 SEHNR, CDR2 FQNEAQ (reference sequence). This CDR3 is CASSPGGRAFF. DNA of the CDR3: TGTGCCAGCAGCCCAGGGGGTAGGGCTTTCTTT.

This clonotype was observed a handful of times. This chain uses TRBV5-5 with TRBJ2-3, with D possibly TRBD2 on 5 matching bases. Trimming left V 3 bases short and J 6 bases short, with 14 bases between. This CDR3 has 14 amino acids. CDR1 and CDR2 (germline): SGHKS, YYEKEE (reference sequence). CDR3 bases: TGTGCCAGCAGCTCTAGCCCAGGATCTGATACGCAGTATTTT. This gives the protein CASSSSPGSDTQYF. Together with reference TRBV5-5 and TRBJ2-3, the CDR3 gives the full variable domain: DAGVTQSPTHLIKTRGQQVTLRCSPISGHKSVSWYQQVLGQGPQFIFQYYEKEERGRGNFPDRFSARQFPNYSSELNVNALLLGDSALYLCASSSSPGSDTQYFGPGTRLTVL.

In this sample, this clonotype turned up many times. The chain is built from TRBV5-6 and TRBJ2-1, with 7 nucleotides matching TRBD1. Germline V lookup: CDR1 SGHDT, CDR2 YYEEEE. V dropped 4 bases and J dropped 9; count of bases not matched to a gene: 13. CDR3 length: 15 residues. CDR3 in DNA: TGTGCCAGCAGCCTTCTTGCGACAGGGAAAACTGAGCAGTTCTTC. The encoded protein is CASSLLATGKTEQFF.

This chain's CDR3 is CASSSVSVRGTNVLTF. CDR3 coding DNA: TGTGCCAGCAGTTCCGTTTCGGTAAGGGGCACCAACGTCCTGACTTTC. V is TRBV6-2 or TRBV6-3 and J is TRBJ2-6; possibly TRBD1 for D (5 bases). Germline CDR1 reads MNHEY; CDR2 reads SVGEGT. V lost 4 bases, J lost 8 bases, and 18 bases lay in between. There are 16 residues in the CDR3.

This clonotype was observed at least ten times. The chain recombines TRBV4-2 with TRBJ2-5, with D maybe TRBD2 (6 bases). Trimming shortened V by 0 bases and J by 4 bases, and 24 bases separated the two germline ends. The CDR3 contains 19 residues. Germline V gene data show CDR1 as LGHNA and CDR2 as YNFKEQ. The CDR3, as DNA: TGTGCCAGCAGCCAAGATCCCCCGCGGGTGCGGGGAAAGGGAGAGACCCAGTACTTC. It codes for CASSQDPPRVRGKGETQYF.

This clonotype has at least ten counts. This rearrangement joins TRBV4-3 to TRBJ2-7; D might be TRBD2 (6 bases). The V gene lost 0 bases and the J gene lost 5 bases, with 11 bases spanning the gap. This CDR3 has 14 amino acids. CDR1 and CDR2 (germline): LGHNA, YSLEER. DNA of the CDR3: TGCGCCAGCAGCCAAGATGCCCCGGGGGACGAGCAGTACTTC. As protein: CASSQDAPGDEQYF.

At least ten counts were recorded for this clonotype. V is TRBV24-1 and J is TRBJ2-2; D gene unclear. There are 12 residues in the CDR3. Deletions cut 7 bases from V and 3 bases from J, with 5 bases between. Germline values: CDR1 KGHDR, CDR2 SFDVKD. The CDR3 DNA reads as TGTGCCACCAGCGGGTACACCGGGGAGCTGTTTTTT. As protein: CATSGYTGELFF.

The gene calls are TRBV18 and TRBJ2-7; TRBD2 matches at 7 bases. Germline V gene data show CDR1 as KGHSH and CDR2 as LQKENI. This CDR3 region has 14 residues. Unmatched junction bases numbered 4, after V lost 3 bases and J lost 2 bases. The CDR3 DNA follows: TGTGCCAGCTCACCCAGCGGGGCCCCCTACGAGCAGTACTTC. Protein product: CASSPSGAPYEQYF.

The sample holds many counts of this clonotype. The rearrangement links TRBV20-1 to TRBJ1-1; the D gene is possibly TRBD1 (5 bases). Looked up from germline, CDR1 is DFQATT and CDR2 is SNEGSKA (reference sequence). V was trimmed by 1 base and J by 4 bases, leaving 16 bases between them. This CDR3 comprises 15 residues. DNA for the CDR3: TGCAGTGCTAGAGCACCGGGGGTTAGAGGCACTGAAGCTTTCTTT. This sequence encodes CSARAPGVRGTEAFF.

The chain has TRBV19 and TRBJ2-3; 9 bases fit TRBD1. There are 16 residues in the CDR3. After removal of 1 base from V and 4 bases from J, the junction contained 6 bases not matched to a gene. Germline CDR1 and CDR2: LNHDA and SQIVND (reference sequence). This CDR3 reads CASSIAPGQGADTQYF. The CDR3 DNA is TGTGCCAGTAGTATAGCCCCGGGACAGGGCGCAGATACGCAGTATTTT.

This clonotype was seen at least ten times. The CDR3 sequence: CSVETGESYNEQFF. For the CDR3, the DNA is TGCAGCGTTGAGACGGGAGAGTCCTACAATGAGCAGTTCTTC. The chain has TRBV29-1 and TRBJ2-1, with D maybe TRBD2 (6 bases). In germline, CDR1 is SQVTM, CDR2 ANQGSEA. V gave up 3 bases and J gave up 1 base, with 10 bases separating them. The CDR3 length is 14 residues.

This clonotype was detected many times. The J gene is TRBJ1-2, the V gene TRBV7-9; maybe TRBD1 (6 bases). The germline V gene has CDR1 SEHNR and CDR2 FQNEAQ (reference sequence). Deletions cut 5 bases from V and 8 bases from J, with 15 bases between. This CDR3 contains 13 residues. The CDR3 protein is CASSPGGPAGYTF. The CDR3 bases are TGTGCCAGCAGCCCCGGGGGCCCCGCGGGCTACACCTTC.

Ten or more counts support this clonotype. CDR3 sequence reads: CASSPGLATDLSSYNEQFF. DNA for the CDR3: TGTGCCAGCAGCCCCGGACTAGCGACCGACCTAAGCTCCTACAATGAGCAGTTCTTC. This sequence joins TRBV11-1 and TRBJ2-1, with TRBD2 matching 9 bases. The CDR3 covers 19 residues. Germline lookup yields CDR1 SGHAT and CDR2 FQDESV (reference sequence). V lost 5 bases and J lost 0; bases outside the gene matches: 14.